This T cell receptor beta chain was identified in a study of control samples from healthy donors and cancer patients. The table came from immunoSEQ multiplex PCR; TCRdb's copy has only in-frame clones and leaves some out. This table holds approximately 150,000 clones, 94% found once. Germline-derived CDR1 and CDR2 are SGDLS and YYNGEE. Trimming stripped 5 bases from V and 0 bases from J, with 12 bases between. CDR3 size: 15 residues. The chain is built from TRBV9 and TRBJ1-3, with D perhaps TRBD1 (5 bases). Specimen: blood. This TCR derives from a woman under 30 in good health. CDR3 sequence (DNA): TGTGCCAGCAGTCCCAGGGTACACTCTGGAAACACCATATATTTT. As protein: CASSPRVHSGNTIYF.